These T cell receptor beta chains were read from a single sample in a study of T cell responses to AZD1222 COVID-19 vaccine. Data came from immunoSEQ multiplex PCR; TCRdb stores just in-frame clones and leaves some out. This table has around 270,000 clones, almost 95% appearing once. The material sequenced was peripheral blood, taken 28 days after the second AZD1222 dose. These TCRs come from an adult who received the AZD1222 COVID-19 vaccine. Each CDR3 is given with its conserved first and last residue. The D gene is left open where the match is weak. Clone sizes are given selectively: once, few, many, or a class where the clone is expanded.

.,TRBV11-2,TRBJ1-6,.,TGTGCCACCAAGAGCTCCTATAATTCACCCCTCCACTTT,CATKSSYNSPLHF
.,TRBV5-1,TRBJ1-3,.,TGCGCCAGCAGACCCGGTGGGACGGTCTCTGGAAACACCATATATTTT,CASRPGGTVSGNTIYF
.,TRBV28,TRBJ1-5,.,TGTGCCAGCAGTTTGACCGGTGCCAAGCCCCAGCATTTT,CASSLTGAKPQHF
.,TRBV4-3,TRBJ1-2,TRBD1,TGCGCCAGCAGCCCTCGGACAGGTAATGGCTACACCTTC,CASSPRTGNGYTF
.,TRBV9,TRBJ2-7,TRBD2,TGTGCCAGCAGCGTAGATCCAGCGGGGGTGGGCGAGCAGTACTTC,CASSVDPAGVGEQYF
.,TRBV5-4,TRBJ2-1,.,TGTGCCAGCAGCCCTCCTTCCCGGGACTCCCTGAGGAATGAGCAGTTCTTC,CASSPPSRDSLRNEQFF
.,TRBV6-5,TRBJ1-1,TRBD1,TGTGCCAGCAGTAGGGACAGGGGTAAGTCTGAAGCTTTCTTT,CASSRDRGKSEAFF
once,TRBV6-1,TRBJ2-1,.,TGTGCCAGCAGTGATACGGCGGACCCCTACAATGAGCAGTTCTTC,CASSDTADPYNEQFF
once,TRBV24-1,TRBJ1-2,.,TGTGCCACCAGTGATTTGTGGGGGTTCTATGGCTACACCTTC,CATSDLWGFYGYTF
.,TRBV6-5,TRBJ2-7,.,TGTGCCAGCAGATACAGGGAATTCCAGTACTTC,CASRYREFQYF
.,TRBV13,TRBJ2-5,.,TGTGCCAGCAGCATCAACAGGAAAGAGACCCAGTACTTC,CASSINRKETQYF
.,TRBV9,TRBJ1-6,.,TGTGCCAGCAGCGTAGGTCCAGGCCAAAGCTCCTATAATTCACCCCTCCACTTT,CASSVGPGQSSYNSPLHF
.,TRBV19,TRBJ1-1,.,TGTGCCAGTAACCGTGAGGGTGACACTGAAGCTTTCTTT,CASNREGDTEAFF
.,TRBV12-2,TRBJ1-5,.,TGTGCAAGTCGCGCCCGCAACCGACAGGGACCCCCGAGCAATCAGCCCCAGCATTTT,CASRARNRQGPPSNQPQHF
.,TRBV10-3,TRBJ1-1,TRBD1,TGTGCCATCAGGGCAGGACAGGAAGGTGAAGCTTTCTTT,CAIRAGQEGEAFF
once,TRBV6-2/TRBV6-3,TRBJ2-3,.,TGTGCCAGCAGTGCCCCCCAAAGCACAGATACGCAGTATTTT,CASSAPQSTDTQYF
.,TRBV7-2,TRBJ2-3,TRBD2,TGTGCCAGCAGCCGGACTAGCGGAGGGAGCACAGATACGCAGTATTTT,CASSRTSGGSTDTQYF
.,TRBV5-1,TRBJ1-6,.,TGCGCCAGCAGCTTGGACAGAAGTAATTCACCCCTCCACTTT,CASSLDRSNSPLHF
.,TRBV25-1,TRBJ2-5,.,TGTGCCAGCAGCCCCGGGAGCGGGTACCAAGAGACCCAGTACTTC,CASSPGSGYQETQYF
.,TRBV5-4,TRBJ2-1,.,TGTGCCAGCAGCCGACAGGAGGGAAGCAATGAGCAGTTCTTC,CASSRQEGSNEQFF
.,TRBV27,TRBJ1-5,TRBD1,TGTGCCAGCAGTCGCTCGGCTCGACAGGGAAATCAGCCCCAGCATTTT,CASSRSARQGNQPQHF
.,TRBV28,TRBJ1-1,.,TGTGCCAGCAGCTCGGACGGCTTGGGTTTCTTT,CASSSDGLGFF
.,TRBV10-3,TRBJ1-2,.,TGTGCCATCAGAACGGGCTCGGCGCCCATCGGCTACACCTTC,CAIRTGSAPIGYTF
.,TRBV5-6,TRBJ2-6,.,TGTGCCAGCATCCCACAGGACCTCAGTGGGGCCAACGTCCTGACTTTC,CASIPQDLSGANVLTF
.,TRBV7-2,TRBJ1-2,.,TGTGCCAGCAGCCCGTTCACAGACTATGGCTACACCTTC,CASSPFTDYGYTF
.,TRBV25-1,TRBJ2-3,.,TGTGCCAGCAGTGACAGATTCACAGATACGCAGTATTTT,CASSDRFTDTQYF
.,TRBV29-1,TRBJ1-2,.,TGCAGCGTTGAGAACAGGGCGATAGAGGGCTACACCTTC,CSVENRAIEGYTF
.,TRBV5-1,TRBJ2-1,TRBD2,TGCGCCAGCAGCTCGATCAGGACTAGCGGCTACAATGAGCAGTTCTTC,CASSSIRTSGYNEQFF
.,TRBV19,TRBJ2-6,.,TGTGCCAGTAGTATTCAGACTGGGGCCAACGTCCTGACTTTC,CASSIQTGANVLTF
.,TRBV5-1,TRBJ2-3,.,TGCGCCAGCAGCGGGGGACATCCAAAACCCACAGATACGCAGTATTTT,CASSGGHPKPTDTQYF
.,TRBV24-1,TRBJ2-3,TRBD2,TGTGCCACCAGTGACCTCTCTAGCGGTAGCACAGATACGCAGTATTTT,CATSDLSSGSTDTQYF
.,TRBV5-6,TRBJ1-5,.,TGTGCCAGCAGCCTCGACAGGAGGCAGCCCCAGCATTTT,CASSLDRRQPQHF
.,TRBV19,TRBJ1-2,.,TGTGCCAGTAGTATAAGAGGGACCGGCTACACCTTC,CASSIRGTGYTF
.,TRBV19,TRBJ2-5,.,TGTGCCAGTAGTAGACAGGATCTCCAAGAGACCCAGTACTTC,CASSRQDLQETQYF
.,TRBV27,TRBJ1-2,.,TGTGCGAGCGGGAGGCCCTATGGCTACACCTTC,CASGRPYGYTF
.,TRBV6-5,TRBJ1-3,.,TGTGCCAGCACCGACCCCGGGAGGGGTGGAAACACCATATATTTT,CASTDPGRGGNTIYF
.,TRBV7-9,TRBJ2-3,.,TGTGCCAGCAGCTTATTAAGACTCCACACAGATACGCAGTATTTT,CASSLLRLHTDTQYF
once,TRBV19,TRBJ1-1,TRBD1,TGTGCCAGTAGCAGACAGGGCGGCACTGAAGCTTTCTTT,CASSRQGGTEAFF
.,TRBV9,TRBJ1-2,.,TGTGCCAGCAGCTCAGGCTATGGCTACACCTTC,CASSSGYGYTF
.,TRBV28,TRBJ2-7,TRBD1,TGTGCCAGCAGCCCAGCCGGGACAGGGGCTCCCCACGAGCAGTACTTC,CASSPAGTGAPHEQYF
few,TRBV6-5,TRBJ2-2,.,TGTGCCAGCAGTTACTCGACGGACTTGAACACCGGGGAGCTGTTTTTT,CASSYSTDLNTGELFF
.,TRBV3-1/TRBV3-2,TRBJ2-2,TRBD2,TGTGCCAGCAACGGGAGGGCCATCGGGGAGCTGTTTTTT,CASNGRAIGELFF
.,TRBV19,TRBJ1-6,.,TGTGCCAGTAGTCTGGTCCGCGGTAATAATTCACCCCTCCACTTT,CASSLVRGNNSPLHF
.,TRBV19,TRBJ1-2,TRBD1,TGTGCCAGTAGCCGGGACAGGGACTATGGCTACACCTTC,CASSRDRDYGYTF
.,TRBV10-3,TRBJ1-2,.,TGTGCCATCAGTGTCCGAGAGAGTGATGGCTACACCTTC,CAISVRESDGYTF
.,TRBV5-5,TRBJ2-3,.,TGTGCCAGCAGCTTGGCGGCAGGCGCAGATACGCAGTATTTT,CASSLAAGADTQYF
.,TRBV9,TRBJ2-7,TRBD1,TGTGCCAGCAGCGTAGGAGGGACAGGGAACTCCTACGAGCAGTACTTC,CASSVGGTGNSYEQYF
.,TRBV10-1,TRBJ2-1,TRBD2,TGCGCCAGCTCCCAGGCGGGGGTTAATGAGCAGTTCTTC,CASSQAGVNEQFF
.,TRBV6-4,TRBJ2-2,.,TGTGCCAGCAGTAACCAGTACACCGGGGAGCTGTTTTTT,CASSNQYTGELFF
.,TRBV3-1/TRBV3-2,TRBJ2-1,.,TGTGCCAGCAGCCAGGCTAGGACGGAGCAGTTCTTC,CASSQARTEQFF
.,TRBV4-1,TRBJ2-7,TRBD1,TGCGCCAGCAGCCCCGGAGCCGGACAGGGCGAGCAGTACTTC,CASSPGAGQGEQYF
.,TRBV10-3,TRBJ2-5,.,TGTGCCATCAGTGAGTCGTCTGGCCAAGAGACCCAGTACTTC,CAISESSGQETQYF
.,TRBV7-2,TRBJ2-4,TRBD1,TGTGCCAGCAGCTTAGGAGGGGGCCGCTTCAAAAACATTCAGTACTTC,CASSLGGGRFKNIQYF
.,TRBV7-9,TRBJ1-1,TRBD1,TGTGCCAGCAGCTTAGAATGGGACAGGGTCATGAACACTGAAGCTTTCTTT,CASSLEWDRVMNTEAFF
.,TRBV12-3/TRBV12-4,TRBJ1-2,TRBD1,TGTGCCAGCAGTTACGGGACAGCCTATGGCTACACCTTC,CASSYGTAYGYTF
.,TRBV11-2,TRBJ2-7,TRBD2,TGTGCCAGCAGCTTAATGACTAGCGGGAGATACGAGCAGTACTTC,CASSLMTSGRYEQYF
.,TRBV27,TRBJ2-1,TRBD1,TGTGCCAGCAGTTTATCGGGACAGGGGCCGAGGCAGTTCTTC,CASSLSGQGPRQFF